The sequence of this TCR beta chain was determined in a study of blood T cell repertoires in COVID-19. The CDR3 sequence is 18 residues long. The J segment lost 2 bases and the V segment lost 4 bases, leaving 7 bases of the junction unmatched. CDR1 and CDR2 (germline): SGDLS, YYNGEE. TCRdb's table, derived via immunoSEQ multiplex PCR, lists solely in-frame clones and lacks some. Here the sample spans over 100,000 clones, 75% to 90% being singletons. This clonotype was sampled from a woman aged 50 to 65 with COVID-19, enrolled during active disease. V is TRBV9 and J is TRBJ2-3, with TRBD2 identical over 16 bases. Sequenced material: peripheral blood. This CDR3 reads CASSPGLAGGTPTDTQYF. DNA of the CDR3: TGTGCCAGCAGCCCGGGACTAGCGGGGGGGACCCCCACAGATACGCAGTATTTT.